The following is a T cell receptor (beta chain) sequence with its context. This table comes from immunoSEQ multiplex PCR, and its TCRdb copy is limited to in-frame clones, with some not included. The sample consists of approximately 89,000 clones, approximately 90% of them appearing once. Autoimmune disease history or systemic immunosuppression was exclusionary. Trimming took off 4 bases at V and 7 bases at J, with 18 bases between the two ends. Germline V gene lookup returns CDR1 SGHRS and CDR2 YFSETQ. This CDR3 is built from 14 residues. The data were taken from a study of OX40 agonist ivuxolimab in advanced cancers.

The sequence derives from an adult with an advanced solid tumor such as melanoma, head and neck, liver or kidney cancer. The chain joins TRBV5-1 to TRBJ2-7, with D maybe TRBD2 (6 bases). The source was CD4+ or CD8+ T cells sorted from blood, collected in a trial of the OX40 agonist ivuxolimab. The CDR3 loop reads CASSPPRDSGEQYF. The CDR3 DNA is TGCGCCAGCAGCCCGCCGCGGGACTCCGGAGAGCAGTACTTC.